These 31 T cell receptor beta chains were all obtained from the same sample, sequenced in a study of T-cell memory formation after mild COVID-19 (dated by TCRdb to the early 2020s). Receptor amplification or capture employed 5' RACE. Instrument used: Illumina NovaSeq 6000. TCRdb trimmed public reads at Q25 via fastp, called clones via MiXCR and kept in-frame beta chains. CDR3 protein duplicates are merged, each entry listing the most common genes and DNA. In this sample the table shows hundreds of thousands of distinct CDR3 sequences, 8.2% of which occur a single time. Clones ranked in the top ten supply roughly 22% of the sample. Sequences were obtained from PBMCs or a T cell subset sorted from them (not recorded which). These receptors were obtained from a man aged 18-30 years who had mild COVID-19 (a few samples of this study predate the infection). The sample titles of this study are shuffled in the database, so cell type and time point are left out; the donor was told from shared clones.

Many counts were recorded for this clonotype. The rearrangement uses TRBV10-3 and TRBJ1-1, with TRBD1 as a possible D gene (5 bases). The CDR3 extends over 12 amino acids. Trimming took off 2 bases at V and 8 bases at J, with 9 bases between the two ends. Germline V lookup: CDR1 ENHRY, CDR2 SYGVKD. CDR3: CAISEGTAEAFF. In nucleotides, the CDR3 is TGTGCCATCAGTGAGGGGACGGCAGAAGCTTTCTTT.

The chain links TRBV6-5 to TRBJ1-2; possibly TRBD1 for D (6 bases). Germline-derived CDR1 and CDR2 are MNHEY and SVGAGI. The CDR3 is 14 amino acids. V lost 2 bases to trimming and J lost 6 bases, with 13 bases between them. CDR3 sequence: CASSYVAGENGYTF. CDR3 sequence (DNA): TGTGCCAGCAGTTACGTGGCAGGGGAGAATGGCTACACCTTC.

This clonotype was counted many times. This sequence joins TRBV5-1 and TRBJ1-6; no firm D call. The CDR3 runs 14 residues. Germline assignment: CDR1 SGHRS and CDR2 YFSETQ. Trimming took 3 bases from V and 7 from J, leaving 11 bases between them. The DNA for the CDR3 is TGCGCCAGCAGCTGGGGAGAGCCGAATTCACCCCTCCACTTT. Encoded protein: CASSWGEPNSPLHF.

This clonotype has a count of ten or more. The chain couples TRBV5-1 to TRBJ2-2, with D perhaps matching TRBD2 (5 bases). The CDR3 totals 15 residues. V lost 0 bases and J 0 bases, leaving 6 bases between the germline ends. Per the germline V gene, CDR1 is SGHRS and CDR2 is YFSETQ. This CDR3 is CASSLELANTGELFF. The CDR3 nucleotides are TGCGCCAGCAGCTTGGAACTAGCGAACACCGGGGAGCTGTTTTTT.

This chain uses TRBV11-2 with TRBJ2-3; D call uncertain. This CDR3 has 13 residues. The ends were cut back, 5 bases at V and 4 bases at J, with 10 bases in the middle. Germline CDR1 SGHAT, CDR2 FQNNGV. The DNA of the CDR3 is TGTGCCAGCAGCCCCGCCTCCGCAGATACGCAGTATTTT. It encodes CASSPASADTQYF.

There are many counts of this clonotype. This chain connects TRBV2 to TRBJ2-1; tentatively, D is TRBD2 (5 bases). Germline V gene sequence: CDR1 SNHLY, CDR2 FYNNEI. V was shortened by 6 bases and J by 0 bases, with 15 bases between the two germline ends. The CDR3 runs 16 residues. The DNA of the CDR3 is TGTGCCAGCAGCCGCCCGCCGGGGAGCTCCTACAATGAGCAGTTCTTC. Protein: CASSRPPGSSYNEQFF.

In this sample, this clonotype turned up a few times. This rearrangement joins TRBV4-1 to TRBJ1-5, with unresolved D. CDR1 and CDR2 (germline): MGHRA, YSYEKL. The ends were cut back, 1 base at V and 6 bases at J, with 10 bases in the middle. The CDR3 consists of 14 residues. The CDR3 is CASSQGPSSQPQHF. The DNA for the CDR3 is TGCGCCAGCAGCCAAGGCCCATCCAGTCAGCCCCAGCATTTT.

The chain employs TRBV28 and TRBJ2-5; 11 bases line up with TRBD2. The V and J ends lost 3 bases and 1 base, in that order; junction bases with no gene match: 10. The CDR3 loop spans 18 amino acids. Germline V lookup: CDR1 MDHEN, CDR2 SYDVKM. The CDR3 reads CASSFVWGLAATQETQYF. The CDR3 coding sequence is TGTGCCAGCAGTTTTGTATGGGGACTAGCGGCCACCCAAGAGACCCAGTACTTC.

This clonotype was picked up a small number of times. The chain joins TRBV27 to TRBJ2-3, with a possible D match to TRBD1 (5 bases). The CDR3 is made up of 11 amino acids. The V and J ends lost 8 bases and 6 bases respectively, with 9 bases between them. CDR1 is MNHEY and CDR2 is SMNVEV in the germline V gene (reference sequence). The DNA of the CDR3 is TGTGCCAGCGGACAATATGATACGCAGTATTTT. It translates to CASGQYDTQYF.

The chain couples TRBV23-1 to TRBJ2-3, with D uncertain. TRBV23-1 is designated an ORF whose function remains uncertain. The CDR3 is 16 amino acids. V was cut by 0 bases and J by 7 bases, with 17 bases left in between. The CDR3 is CASSQSPDPDENTQYF. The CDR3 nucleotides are TGCGCCAGCAGTCAATCTCCCGACCCGGACGAGAATACGCAGTATTTT.

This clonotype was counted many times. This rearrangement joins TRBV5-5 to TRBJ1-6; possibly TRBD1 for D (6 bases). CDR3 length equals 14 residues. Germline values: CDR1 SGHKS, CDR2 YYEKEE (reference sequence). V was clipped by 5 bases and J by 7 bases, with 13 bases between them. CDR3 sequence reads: CASRPGQPNSPLHF. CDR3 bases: TGTGCCAGCAGACCAGGACAGCCGAATTCACCCCTCCACTTT.

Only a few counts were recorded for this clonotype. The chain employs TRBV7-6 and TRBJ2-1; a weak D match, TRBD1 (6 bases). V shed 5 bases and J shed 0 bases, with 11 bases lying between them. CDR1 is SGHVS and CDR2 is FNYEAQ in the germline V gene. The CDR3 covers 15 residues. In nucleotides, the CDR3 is TGTGCCAGCAGCAAAAGGGACAACTCCTACAATGAGCAGTTCTTC. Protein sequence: CASSKRDNSYNEQFF.

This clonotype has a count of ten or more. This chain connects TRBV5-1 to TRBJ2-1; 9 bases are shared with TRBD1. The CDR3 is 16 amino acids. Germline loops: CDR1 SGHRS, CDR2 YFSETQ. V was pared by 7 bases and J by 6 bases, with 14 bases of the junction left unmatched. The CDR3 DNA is TGCGCCAGCGGGACGCACCCGGGACAGGGTAGCAATGAGCAGTTCTTC. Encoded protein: CASGTHPGQGSNEQFF.

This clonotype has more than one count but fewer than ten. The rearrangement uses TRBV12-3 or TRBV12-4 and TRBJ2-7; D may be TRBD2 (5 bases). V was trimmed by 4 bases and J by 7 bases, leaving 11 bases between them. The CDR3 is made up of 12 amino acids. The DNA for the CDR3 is TGTGCCAGCAGTTGGTATGGGAGTGAGCAGTACTTC. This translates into CASSWYGSEQYF.

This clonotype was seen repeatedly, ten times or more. Written as DNA, the CDR3 is TGTGCCACCAGTGACATTAGCGGGGGGGCCCCAGATACGCAGTATTTT. Translating gives CATSDISGGAPDTQYF. V is TRBV24-1 and J is TRBJ2-3, with 11 nucleotides matching TRBD2. The CDR3 is made up of 16 amino acids. The germline gives CDR1 KGHDR, CDR2 SFDVKD. V lost 4 bases to trimming and J lost 4 bases; unmatched junction nucleotides: 6.

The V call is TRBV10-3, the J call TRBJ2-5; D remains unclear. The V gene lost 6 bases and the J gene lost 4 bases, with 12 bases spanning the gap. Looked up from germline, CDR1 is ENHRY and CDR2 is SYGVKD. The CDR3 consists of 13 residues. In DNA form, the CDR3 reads TGTGCCATCAGCTATTGGACGGGAGAGACCCAGTACTTC. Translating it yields CAISYWTGETQYF.

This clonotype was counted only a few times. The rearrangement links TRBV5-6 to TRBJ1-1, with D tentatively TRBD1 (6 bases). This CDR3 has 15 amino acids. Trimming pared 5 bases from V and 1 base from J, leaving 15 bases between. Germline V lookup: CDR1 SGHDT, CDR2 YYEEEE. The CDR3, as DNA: TGTGCCAGCAGGGAGGGGGTTGGGTCGAACACTGAAGCTTTCTTT. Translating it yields CASREGVGSNTEAFF.

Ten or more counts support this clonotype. In DNA, the CDR3 is TGCGCCAGCAGCCTCCGGACAGGGGATAACACTGAAGCTTTCTTT. Protein: CASSLRTGDNTEAFF. The V call is TRBV5-1, the J call TRBJ1-1; 9 bases line up with TRBD1. V trimming: 4 bases; J trimming: 2 bases; junction bases outside the gene matches: 6. Germline CDR1 SGHRS, CDR2 YFSETQ. The CDR3 consists of 15 residues.

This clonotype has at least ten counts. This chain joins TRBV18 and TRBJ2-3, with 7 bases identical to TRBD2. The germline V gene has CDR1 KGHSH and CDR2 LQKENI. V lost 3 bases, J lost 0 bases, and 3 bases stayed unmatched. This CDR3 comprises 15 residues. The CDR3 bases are TGTGCCAGCTCACCGGGGAGGGCCAGCACAGATACGCAGTATTTT. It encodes CASSPGRASTDTQYF.

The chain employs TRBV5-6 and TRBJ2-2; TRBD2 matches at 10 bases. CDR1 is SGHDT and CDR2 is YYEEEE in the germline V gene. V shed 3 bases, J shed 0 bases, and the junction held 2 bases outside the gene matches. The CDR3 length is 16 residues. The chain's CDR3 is CASSYGLAANTGELFF. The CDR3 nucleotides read TGTGCCAGCAGCTACGGACTAGCGGCGAACACCGGGGAGCTGTTTTTT.

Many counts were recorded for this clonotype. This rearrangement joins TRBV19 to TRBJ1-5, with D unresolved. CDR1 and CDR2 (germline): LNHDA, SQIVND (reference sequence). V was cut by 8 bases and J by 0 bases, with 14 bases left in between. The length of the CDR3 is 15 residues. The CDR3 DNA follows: TGTGCCAGTGGCCCGACCGTCTATAGCAATCAGCCCCAGCATTTT. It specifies CASGPTVYSNQPQHF. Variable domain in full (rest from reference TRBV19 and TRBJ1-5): DGGITQSPKYLFRKEGQNVTLSCEQNLNHDAMYWYRQDPGQGLRLIYYSQIVNDFQKGDIAEGYSVSREKKESFPLTVTSAQKNPTAFYLCASGPTVYSNQPQHFGDGTRLSIL.

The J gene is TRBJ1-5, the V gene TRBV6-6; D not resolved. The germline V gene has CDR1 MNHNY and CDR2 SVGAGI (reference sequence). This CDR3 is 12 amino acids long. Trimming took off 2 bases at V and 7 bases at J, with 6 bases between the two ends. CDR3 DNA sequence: TGTGCCAGCAGTTACGTCGGACAGCCCCAGCATTTT. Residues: CASSYVGQPQHF.

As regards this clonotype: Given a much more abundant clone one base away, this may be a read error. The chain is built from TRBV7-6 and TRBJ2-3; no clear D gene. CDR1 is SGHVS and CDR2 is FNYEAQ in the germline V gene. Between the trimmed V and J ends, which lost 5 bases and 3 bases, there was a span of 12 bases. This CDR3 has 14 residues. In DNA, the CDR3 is TGTGCCAGCAGCCCCACGTCCCAGACAGATACGCAGTATTTT. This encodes CASSPTSQTDTQYF.

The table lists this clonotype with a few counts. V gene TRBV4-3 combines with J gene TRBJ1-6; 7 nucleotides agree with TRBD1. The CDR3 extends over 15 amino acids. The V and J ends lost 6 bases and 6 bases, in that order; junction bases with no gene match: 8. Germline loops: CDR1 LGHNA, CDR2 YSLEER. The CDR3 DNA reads TGCGCCAGCAGGGTCGTGGGACAGCTTAATTCACCCCTCCACTTT. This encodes CASRVVGQLNSPLHF.

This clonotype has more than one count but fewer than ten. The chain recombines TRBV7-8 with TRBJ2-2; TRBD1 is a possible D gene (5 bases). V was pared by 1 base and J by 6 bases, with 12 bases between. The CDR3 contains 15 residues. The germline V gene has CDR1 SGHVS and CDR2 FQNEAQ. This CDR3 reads CASSLEGRVPGELFF. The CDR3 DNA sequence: TGTGCCAGCAGCTTAGAGGGGCGTGTTCCCGGGGAGCTGTTTTTT.

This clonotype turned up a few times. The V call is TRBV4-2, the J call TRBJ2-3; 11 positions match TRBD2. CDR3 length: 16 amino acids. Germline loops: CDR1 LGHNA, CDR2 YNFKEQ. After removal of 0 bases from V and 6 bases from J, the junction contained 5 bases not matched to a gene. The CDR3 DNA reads TGTGCCAGCAGCCAAGATTTAGCGGGGGGGCTGGATACGCAGTATTTT. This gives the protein CASSQDLAGGLDTQYF.

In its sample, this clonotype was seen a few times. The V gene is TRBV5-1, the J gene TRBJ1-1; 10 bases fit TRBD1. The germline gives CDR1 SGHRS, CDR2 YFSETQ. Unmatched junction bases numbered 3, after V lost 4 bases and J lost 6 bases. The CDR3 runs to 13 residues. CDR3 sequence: CASSPGTGAEAFF. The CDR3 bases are TGCGCCAGCAGCCCTGGGACAGGGGCTGAAGCTTTCTTT. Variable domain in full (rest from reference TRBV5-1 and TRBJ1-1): KAGVTQTPRYLIKTRGQQVTLSCSPISGHRSVSWYQQTPGQGLQFLFEYFSETQRNKGNFPGRFSGRQFSNSRSEMNVSTLELGDSALYLCASSPGTGAEAFFGQGTRLTVV.

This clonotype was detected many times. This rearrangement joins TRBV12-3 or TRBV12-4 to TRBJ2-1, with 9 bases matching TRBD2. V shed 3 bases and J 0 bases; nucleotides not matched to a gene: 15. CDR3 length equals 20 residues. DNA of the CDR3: TGTGCCAGCAGTTTTCCCTCCGGGCTAGCGGGGATTAGCTCCTACAATGAGCAGTTCTTC. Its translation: CASSFPSGLAGISSYNEQFF.

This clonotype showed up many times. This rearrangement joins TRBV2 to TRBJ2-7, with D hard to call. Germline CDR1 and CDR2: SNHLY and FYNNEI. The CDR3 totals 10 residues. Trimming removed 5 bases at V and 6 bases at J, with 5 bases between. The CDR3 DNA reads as TGTGCCAGCAGTACTTTCGAGCAGTACTTC. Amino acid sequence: CASSTFEQYF.

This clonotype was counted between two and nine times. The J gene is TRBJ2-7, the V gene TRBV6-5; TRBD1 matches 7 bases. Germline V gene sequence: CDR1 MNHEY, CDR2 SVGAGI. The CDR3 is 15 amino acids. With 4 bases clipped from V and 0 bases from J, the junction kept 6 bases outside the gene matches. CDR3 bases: TGTGCCAGCAGTTCCTCGGGACAGACCTCCTACGAGCAGTACTTC. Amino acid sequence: CASSSSGQTSYEQYF.

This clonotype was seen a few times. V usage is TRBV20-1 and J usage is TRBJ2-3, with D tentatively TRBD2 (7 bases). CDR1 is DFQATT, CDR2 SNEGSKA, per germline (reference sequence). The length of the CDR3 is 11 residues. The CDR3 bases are TGCACCGCCGGGGGGCGGGATACGCAGTATTTT. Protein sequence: CTAGGRDTQYF.